This T cell receptor beta chain was observed in a study of blood T cell repertoires in COVID-19. Study in general: PBMCs, B-cell-depleted T cells, or T cells provided the cDNA or gDNA that made up the material.

Original data processing: Amplification with reference gene primers provided the estimates of nucleated cell counts. Assay used: immunoSEQ multiplex PCR; TCRdb lists only in-frame clones, some missing. Clone size and V and J calls were adopted from that table, with D and trimming inferred from the DNA. The sample has 150,000 to 200,000 clones, roughly 80% seen once. Seattle's cohort entered during active infection and was followed longitudinally. The receptor was derived from a woman in her seventies with COVID-19, enrolled during active disease. Material: peripheral blood.

CDR3 sequence reads: CASSWTGRDTEAFF. CDR3 coding DNA: TGCGCCAGCAGCTGGACAGGGAGGGACACTGAAGCTTTCTTT. This chain links TRBV5-1 with TRBJ1-1; the match to TRBD1 covers 8 bases. The CDR3 is 14 amino acids. Trimming took 3 bases from V and 3 from J; bases not matched to a gene: 4. The germline CDR1 and CDR2 sequences are SGHRS and YFSETQ.